This TCR beta chain was sequenced for a study of OX40 agonist ivuxolimab in advanced cancers. CDR1 and CDR2 (germline): SQVTM, ANQGSEA. CDR3 length: 11 amino acids. V dropped 7 bases and J dropped 0 bases, with 6 bases sitting between them. Here immunoSEQ multiplex PCR was the method, and the copy in TCRdb shows in-frame clones only, minus some. Altogether around 69,000 clones are present, around nine tenths being singletons, with the ten largest covering around 2.7%. This TCR was sampled from an adult with an advanced solid tumor such as melanoma, head and neck, liver or kidney cancer. V is TRBV29-1 and J is TRBJ1-1, with D uncertain. The sequencing used CD4+ or CD8+ T cells sorted from blood, collected in a trial of the OX40 agonist ivuxolimab. This CDR3 is CSGTVNTEAFF. The CDR3 DNA is TGCAGCGGGACGGTGAACACTGAAGCTTTCTTT. The variable domain in full, with the rest retrieved from reference TRBV29-1 and TRBJ1-1, is SAVISQKPSRDICQRGTSLTIQCQVDSQVTMMFWYRQQPGQSLTLIATANQGSEATYESGFVIDKFPISRPNLTFSTLTVSNMSPEDSSIYLCSGTVNTEAFFGQGTRLTVV.